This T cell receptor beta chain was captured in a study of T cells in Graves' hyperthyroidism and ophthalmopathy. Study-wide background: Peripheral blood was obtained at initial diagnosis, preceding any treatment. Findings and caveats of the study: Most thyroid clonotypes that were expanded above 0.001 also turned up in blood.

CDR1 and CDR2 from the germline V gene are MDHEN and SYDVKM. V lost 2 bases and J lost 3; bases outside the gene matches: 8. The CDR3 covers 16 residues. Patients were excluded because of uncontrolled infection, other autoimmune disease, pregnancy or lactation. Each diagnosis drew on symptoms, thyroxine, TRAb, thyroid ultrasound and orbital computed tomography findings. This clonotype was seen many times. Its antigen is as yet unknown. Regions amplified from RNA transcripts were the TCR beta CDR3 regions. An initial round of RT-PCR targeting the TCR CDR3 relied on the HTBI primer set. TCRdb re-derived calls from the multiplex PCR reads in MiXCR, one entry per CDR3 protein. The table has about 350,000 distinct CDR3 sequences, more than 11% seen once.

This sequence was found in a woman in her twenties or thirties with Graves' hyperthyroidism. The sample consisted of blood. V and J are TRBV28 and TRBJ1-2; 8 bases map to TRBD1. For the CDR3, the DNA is TGTGCCAGCAGTTTAGCTCCGACAGGGGCGCACTATGGCTACACCTTC. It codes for CASSLAPTGAHYGYTF.